What follows is one TCR beta chain and its context. What it recognizes is unknown. Despite likely unrecorded immune exposures, the donors were nominally healthy at the time of sampling. The entry originates in a study of cytomegalovirus exposure and HLA in healthy donors. Findings and caveats of the study: It was only CMV serostatus that was available as immune exposure information.

Amplification used 60 Vbeta primers and 13 Jbeta primers. The repertoire was sequenced with immunoSEQ multiplex PCR; TCRdb's copy has only in-frame clones and lacks some. Among 160,000 or so clones listed, approximately 86% were seen once. Germline V gene sequence: CDR1 SGDLS, CDR2 YYNGEE. The CDR3 has 15 amino acids. V gave up 0 bases and J gave up 6 bases; unmatched junction bases: 7. What was sequenced was PBMCs. The source of this sequence is a woman in her 50s in good health and CMV-seropositive. The chain carries TRBV9 and TRBJ2-7; TRBD1 aligns across 9 bases. CDR3 in amino acids: CASSVEPTGGAEQYF. The CDR3 DNA reads as TGTGCCAGCAGCGTAGAGCCCACAGGGGGCGCCGAGCAGTACTTC.